Listed below are T cell receptor beta chains from one sample, sequenced in a study of T cell responses to AZD1222 COVID-19 vaccine. Generated by immunoSEQ multiplex PCR, the TCRdb table keeps only in-frame clones and is missing some. Of around 180,000 clones listed, 90% to 95% are singletons. This sample comprised peripheral blood, obtained on day 0 of AZD1222 vaccination. Receptor source: an adult in good health. Both conserved end residues are part of each CDR3. Fields, in order: clone size, D gene, V gene, J gene, CDR3 DNA, CDR3 protein. D genes are given only for firm matches. Size tells how often a clone was seen (once, few, many) or the class of an expanded clone, and some rows leave it out.

NA	NA	TRBV9	TRBJ2-2	TGTGCCAGCAGCGCTGGAGTGGGGGCCGGGGAGCTGTTTTTT	CASSAGVGAGELFF
once	NA	TRBV29-1	TRBJ1-2	TGCAGCGTTTCATCGGTGCAAGGCTACACCTTC	CSVSSVQGYTF
NA	NA	TRBV11-2	TRBJ2-7	TGTGCCAGCAGCTTTCTAGGACTTTCGGGTTACGAGCAGTACTTC	CASSFLGLSGYEQYF
NA	TRBD1	TRBV15	TRBJ2-1	TGTGCCACCAGCTCCCGCTTTGGACAGGGCCACAATGAGCAGTTCTTC	CATSSRFGQGHNEQFF
NA	NA	TRBV6-5	TRBJ1-2	TGTGCCAGCAGTTCGGGCGCGTTGTATGGCTACACCTTC	CASSSGALYGYTF
NA	NA	TRBV9	TRBJ1-6	TGTGCCAGCAGCCCAACGGGTCTGCGTAATTCACCCCTCCACTTT	CASSPTGLRNSPLHF
once	TRBD1	TRBV30	TRBJ1-6	TGTGCCTGGAGAAGGACAGGGGAGCCCTATAATTCACCCCTCCACTTT	CAWRRTGEPYNSPLHF
NA	NA	TRBV28	TRBJ2-7	TGTGCCAGCAGTTTAGGGGGTTACGAGCAGTACTTC	CASSLGGYEQYF
NA	NA	TRBV19	TRBJ2-7	TGTGCCAGTAGTATAGGTGGAACCTACGAGCAGTACTTC	CASSIGGTYEQYF
NA	NA	TRBV18	TRBJ2-1	TGTGCCAGCTCACCACCGGGAAATGAGCAGTTCTTC	CASSPPGNEQFF
NA	TRBD1	TRBV28	TRBJ1-2	TGTGCCAGCAGTCCCCCGGGACAGTTGGCGGGAGGCTACACCTTC	CASSPPGQLAGGYTF
NA	NA	TRBV3-1/TRBV3-2	TRBJ2-7	TGTGCCAGCAGCCAAGATGGCGACCCTCTGAACAGCTCCTACGAGCAGTACTTC	CASSQDGDPLNSSYEQYF
NA	NA	TRBV5-6	TRBJ1-5	TGTGCCAGCAGCTTAAGGGGGGTGAATAGCAATCAGCCCCAGCATTTT	CASSLRGVNSNQPQHF
NA	NA	TRBV4-1	TRBJ1-1	TGCGCCAGCAGCCCGGTTGGCCCGGGGACCCCTGAAGCTTTCTTT	CASSPVGPGTPEAFF
NA	TRBD1	TRBV5-1	TRBJ1-2	TGCGCCAGCAGCCACGGGACAGGGGGCGCGTTTGGCTACACCTTC	CASSHGTGGAFGYTF
NA	NA	TRBV3-1/TRBV3-2	TRBJ1-1	TGTGCCAGCAGCGGAAAGGGGGGGCTGCTGAACACTGAAGCTTTCTTT	CASSGKGGLLNTEAFF
NA	TRBD1	TRBV20-1	TRBJ1-1	TGCAGTGCTAGTTGGACAGGGGCCACTGAAGCTTTCTTT	CSASWTGATEAFF
few	TRBD1	TRBV6-2/TRBV6-3	TRBJ2-2	TGTGCCAGCAGTCTGACAGGGGCATTCGGGGAGCTGTTTTTT	CASSLTGAFGELFF
NA	TRBD2	TRBV3-1/TRBV3-2	TRBJ2-7	TGTGCCAGCAGCCTCTCTCGTTTAGCGGGACGCCTCTCCGGCGAGAACGAGCAGTACTTC	CASSLSRLAGRLSGENEQYF
once	TRBD2	TRBV10-3	TRBJ2-1	TGTGCCATCGGGGGGGGGAATGAGCAGTTCTTC	CAIGGGNEQFF
NA	TRBD2	TRBV24-1	TRBJ2-1	TGTGCCACCAGTAAGCGGGAAGAGCAGTTCTTC	CATSKREEQFF
NA	NA	TRBV28	TRBJ1-1	TGTGCCAGCAGCGATACGGACACTGAAGCTTTCTTT	CASSDTDTEAFF
once	NA	TRBV3-1/TRBV3-2	TRBJ2-7	TGTGCCAGCAGCCGACTTATCTCCTACGAGCAGTACTTC	CASSRLISYEQYF
NA	NA	TRBV9	TRBJ2-3	TGTGCCAGCAGCGGCTCTCCCGGACAGAGCACAGATACGCAGTATTTT	CASSGSPGQSTDTQYF
NA	TRBD1	TRBV28	TRBJ2-7	TGTGCCAGCAGTTCCAACGCCAGGGGGCGAAACGACGAGCAGTACTTC	CASSSNARGRNDEQYF
NA	NA	TRBV29-1	TRBJ2-1	TGCAGCGTTGATGTCAGTGGATTCTTC	CSVDVSGFF
NA	NA	TRBV9	TRBJ2-7	TGTGCCAGCAGCGTAGGAGGGAGGTCACAATGGGGCGAGCAGTACTTC	CASSVGGRSQWGEQYF
NA	TRBD1	TRBV10-3	TRBJ1-2	TGTGCCATCATGGGGGACAGGAGGAACGGCTACACCTTC	CAIMGDRRNGYTF
NA	TRBD2	TRBV18	TRBJ2-1	TGTGCCAGCTCACCTACTAGCGGGACGAACAATGAGCAGTTCTTC	CASSPTSGTNNEQFF
NA	NA	TRBV18	TRBJ1-2	TGTGCCAGCTCACCGGACAGAGTCTATGGCTACACCTTC	CASSPDRVYGYTF
once	TRBD1	TRBV28	TRBJ1-5	TGTGCCAGCAGTTCCCGACAGGGGTTGAGTCAGCCCCAGCATTTT	CASSSRQGLSQPQHF
NA	NA	TRBV6-5	TRBJ1-1	TGTGCCAGCAGAGACCCTACAGGGCGCACTGAAGCTTTCTTT	CASRDPTGRTEAFF
NA	NA	TRBV27	TRBJ1-1	TGTGCCAGCCGGGACCGCGCCCGCACTGAAGCTTTCTTT	CASRDRARTEAFF
NA	NA	TRBV5-4	TRBJ1-1	TGTGCCAGCAGTTCCCGGACTCTTATGAACACTGAAGCTTTCTTT	CASSSRTLMNTEAFF
once	TRBD2	TRBV7-3	TRBJ2-2	TGTGCCAGCAGCAGCGGGACTAGTGCGAACACCGGGGAGCTGTTTTTT	CASSSGTSANTGELFF